The clone carrying this T cell receptor (beta chain) turned up a few times. The antigen remains unidentified. The PCR employed 60 Vbeta primers together with 13 Jbeta primers. Repertoires were generated with immunoSEQ multiplex PCR, while TCRdb's copy carries only in-frame clones and drops some. Among fewer than 150,000 clones listed, roughly 80% were seen once. This record belongs to a study of cytomegalovirus exposure and HLA in healthy donors. Broader study findings: According to a later analysis, donors in an Asian-associated ancestry cluster reportedly had fewer N-insertions than the approximately 730-donor mean.

V was pared by 5 bases and J by 7 bases, with 10 bases between. Germline CDR1 and CDR2: SGHNT and YYREEE (reference sequence). CDR3 size: 11 residues. This receptor was taken from a female donor in good health and CMV-seropositive. J is TRBJ2-7 and V is TRBV5-4; D is undetermined. The material sequenced was PBMCs. Here the CDR3 DNA reads TGTGCCAGCAGTCTCAGTGTTGAGCAGTACTTC. Amino acids: CASSLSVEQYF.